The entry below describes one TCR beta chain. Trimming at V came to 6 bases and at J to 5 bases, leaving 6 bases not matched to a gene. This CDR3 is built from 14 residues. CDR1 is MNHEY and CDR2 is SVGAGI in the germline V gene. This sample was taken from a study of beta chain features in type 1 diabetes. The whole isolated RNA underwent reverse transcription, so sequencing captured expressed TCRB transcripts. The protocol was immunoSEQ multiplex PCR, while the TCRdb copy is restricted to in-frame clones and leaves out a portion. The sample lists 900,000 or so clones; roughly a sixth were seen once. The sequenced sample consisted of naive CD4+ T cells from blood. This clonotype was sampled from a woman aged 18-35 years in good health. The genes are TRBV6-5 and TRBJ1-2; TRBD1 agrees at 10 bases. This CDR3 reads CASRRDRGLYGYTF. In DNA form, the CDR3 reads TGTGCCAGCAGACGGGACAGGGGACTTTATGGCTACACCTTC.